This entry lists 24 T cell receptor beta chains sequenced from one sample in a study of T cells after yellow fever vaccination. TCRdb re-called the 5' RACE reads with MiXCR, one entry per CDR3 protein. The data show over 150,000 distinct CDR3 sequences, about 6% seen once. Sequenced material: CD4+ T cells sorted from PBMCs, taken on the day of the first yellow fever vaccination. The origin of the receptors is a young man who received the YFV17D yellow fever vaccine.

The chain is built from TRBV20-1 and TRBJ2-1, with 7 bases lining up with TRBD2. Germline CDR1 is DFQATT and CDR2 is SNEGSKA (reference sequence). With V trimmed by 6 bases and J by 2 bases, 10 bases remained unmatched. This CDR3 region has 15 residues. CDR3 coding DNA: TGCAGTGCACACTCGGGGGGACTGACCTACAATGAGCAGTTCTTC. It codes for CSAHSGGLTYNEQFF.

The chain has TRBV2 and TRBJ1-1; D gene ambiguous. V gave up 8 bases and J gave up 4 bases, with 11 bases separating them. The CDR3 runs 12 residues. Germline values: CDR1 SNHLY, CDR2 FYNNEI. CDR3 sequence (DNA): TGTGCCAGCCAAACTGGAGGCACTGAAGCTTTCTTT. Translating gives CASQTGGTEAFF.

This clonotype was counted only a few times. The chain joins TRBV6-5 to TRBJ1-5; D call uncertain. Trimming took off 6 bases at V and 6 bases at J, with 21 bases between the two ends. This CDR3 comprises 16 residues. CDR1 is MNHEY, CDR2 SVGAGI, per germline. CDR3 in DNA: TGTGCCAGCAGCGCTGAACGGTCCGGACTCAGTCAGCCCCAGCATTTT. The encoded protein is CASSAERSGLSQPQHF.

The chain is built from TRBV5-6 and TRBJ2-7; TRBD2 agrees at 8 bases. Germline trimming cut 4 bases from V and 5 bases from J; bases unmatched to any gene: 8. The CDR3 is made up of 14 amino acids. CDR1 SGHDT and CDR2 YYEEEE come from the germline V gene. CDR3 coding DNA: TGTGCCAGCAGCCCCACGGCGGGGGGCGACGAGCAGTACTTC. Its translation is CASSPTAGGDEQYF.

This chain uses TRBV20-1 with TRBJ1-2; 7 nucleotides line up with TRBD1. Trimming removed 4 bases from V and 4 bases from J; junction bases left unmatched: 6. In germline, CDR1 is DFQATT, CDR2 SNEGSKA (reference sequence). The CDR3 runs 13 residues. CDR3: CSATKGAGYGYTF. The CDR3 DNA follows: TGCAGTGCTACTAAGGGGGCGGGCTATGGCTACACCTTC.

The table lists this clonotype with many counts. This chain joins TRBV7-2 and TRBJ1-1; D is perhaps TRBD1 (5 bases). With 3 bases removed from V and 4 bases from J, the gap between germline ends came to 12 bases. Germline-derived CDR1 and CDR2 are SGHTA and FQGNSA. The CDR3 runs 14 residues. The CDR3 loop reads CASSFWGVGTEAFF. The CDR3 nucleotides read TGTGCCAGCAGCTTCTGGGGGGTTGGCACTGAAGCTTTCTTT.

In this sample, this clonotype turned up many times. The V and J genes are TRBV24-1 and TRBJ2-2; 11 bases match TRBD1. The CDR3 totals 15 residues. The germline gives CDR1 KGHDR, CDR2 SFDVKD. V shed 4 bases, J shed 7 bases, and the junction held 4 bases outside the gene matches. The CDR3 DNA follows: TGTGCCACCAGTGACCCCGGGACAGGGGGCGGGGAGCTGTTTTTT. As protein: CATSDPGTGGGELFF.

This clonotype turned up a few times. This chain joins TRBV7-9 and TRBJ2-1; 8 bases agree with TRBD2. Germline V gene lookup returns CDR1 SEHNR and CDR2 FQNEAQ (reference sequence). The J segment lost 5 bases and the V segment lost 6 bases, leaving 9 bases of the junction unmatched. The CDR3 is 15 amino acids. CDR3 coding DNA: TGTGCCAGCAGAACCTCGGCGGGGGGTAACAATGAGCAGTTCTTC. This encodes CASRTSAGGNNEQFF. Full variable domain (outside the CDR3, taken from reference TRBV7-9 and TRBJ2-1): DTGVSQNPRHKITKRGQNVTFRCDPISEHNRLYWYRQTLGQGPEFLTYFQNEAQLEKSRLLSDRFSAERPKGSFSTLEIQRTEQGDSAMYLCASRTSAGGNNEQFFGPGTRLTVL.

The chain recombines TRBV3-1 with TRBJ2-4; maybe TRBD1 (5 bases). The CDR3 has 14 amino acids. V was pared by 1 base and J by 8 bases, with 12 bases between. CDR1 and CDR2 (germline): LGHDT, YNNKEL (reference sequence). CDR3: CASSQGPRVYIQYF. DNA for the CDR3: TGTGCCAGCAGCCAAGGCCCCAGGGTATACATTCAGTACTTC.

This clonotype has at least ten counts. The rearrangement uses TRBV25-1 and TRBJ1-1, with D uncertain. CDR1 MGHDK and CDR2 SYGVNS come from the germline V gene. V dropped 2 bases and J dropped 1 base, with 5 bases sitting between them. The CDR3 spans 13 residues. In DNA, the CDR3 is TGTGCCAGCAGTGAACGAGGGAACACTGAAGCTTTCTTT. Protein product: CASSERGNTEAFF.

The V call is TRBV28, the J call TRBJ1-6, with D possibly matching TRBD1 (6 bases). Germline V CDR1 and CDR2: MDHEN, SYDVKM. Trimming took off 7 bases at V and 8 bases at J, with 18 bases between the two ends. The CDR3 is made up of 15 amino acids. The CDR3 region has the DNA TGTGCCAGCACCGAACCGGGGGGGCGCGATTCACCCCTCCACTTT. It specifies CASTEPGGRDSPLHF.

This clonotype was counted only a few times. The chain employs TRBV5-1 and TRBJ1-2; D unresolved. This CDR3 contains 13 residues. V lost 0 bases to trimming and J lost 6 bases, with 9 bases between them. Germline CDR1 SGHRS, CDR2 YFSETQ. In DNA form, the CDR3 reads TGCGCCAGCAGCTTGGAACAGTCCAATGGCTACACCTTC. As protein: CASSLEQSNGYTF.

This clonotype was seen ten or more times. V and J are TRBV6-2 or TRBV6-3 and TRBJ2-2; D is uncertain. The CDR3 has 13 residues. The germline V gene has CDR1 MNHEY and CDR2 SVGEGT. V was trimmed by 2 bases and J by 5 bases, leaving 6 bases between them. As DNA, the CDR3 is TGTGCCAGCAGTTACGTGGGAACCGGGGAGCTGTTTTTT. Translation: CASSYVGTGELFF.

Many counts were recorded for this clonotype. The chain combines TRBV7-2 with TRBJ2-7, with 8 positions matching TRBD1. CDR3 length equals 14 residues. V gave up 6 bases and J gave up 1 base; unmatched junction bases: 5. Germline CDR1 and CDR2: SGHTA and FQGNSA. The chain's CDR3 is CASRFDRGSYEQYV. The CDR3 coding sequence is TGTGCCAGCAGGTTTGACAGGGGATCCTACGAGCAGTACGTC.

This clonotype occurred many times. At one boundary the junction diverges from the germline segment, which might be a read error. The V gene is TRBV12-3 or TRBV12-4, the J gene TRBJ2-5, with D possibly matching TRBD1 (6 bases). This CDR3 comprises 14 residues. The CDR3 DNA reads as TGTGCCAGCAGTTTGAGGACAGTCCAAGGGACCCAGTACTTC. Protein: CASSLRTVQGTQYF.

This clonotype has a count of ten or more. This sequence joins TRBV5-1 and TRBJ2-7; D is ambiguous. Looked up from germline, CDR1 is SGHRS and CDR2 is YFSETQ. This CDR3 is 13 amino acids long. The germline V and J ends were trimmed by 7 bases and 2 bases, with 13 bases remaining between them. CDR3 amino acids: CASHLDGAYEQYF. CDR3 sequence (DNA): TGCGCCAGCCACCTCGACGGTGCCTACGAGCAGTACTTC.

The chain links TRBV7-2 to TRBJ1-5, with D perhaps TRBD1 (5 bases). The CDR3 runs to 14 residues. V dropped 1 base and J dropped 3 bases, with 7 bases sitting between them. Germline CDR1 SGHTA, CDR2 FQGNSA. The DNA of the CDR3 is TGTGCCAGCAGCTTAGTAGGGACCAATCAGCCCCAGCATTTT. Amino acid sequence: CASSLVGTNQPQHF.

The rearrangement joins TRBV15 to TRBJ2-7, with 7 nucleotides matching TRBD2. The CDR3 consists of 20 residues. CDR1 and CDR2 (germline): LNHNV, YYDKDF (reference sequence). V dropped 0 bases and J dropped 4; count of bases not matched to a gene: 21. The CDR3, as DNA: TGTGCCACCAGCAGAGATGTGGGGGGGGTGTATAATCCAACTCTTTACGAGCAGTACGTC. Its translation is CATSRDVGGVYNPTLYEQYV.

This clonotype was seen many times. The gene calls are TRBV20-1 and TRBJ2-1; D uncertain. Germline CDR1 and CDR2: DFQATT and SNEGSKA (reference sequence). There are 11 residues in the CDR3. The V gene lost 5 bases and the J gene lost 7 bases, with 9 bases spanning the gap. CDR3 nucleotide sequence: TGCAGTGCTGTCCCGCGGAATGAGCAGTTCTTC. It yields the protein CSAVPRNEQFF.

This sequence joins TRBV6-1 and TRBJ2-7, with 8 bases that match TRBD1. The germline CDR1 and CDR2 sequences are MNHNS and SASEGT. This CDR3 is 14 amino acids long. The junction had 13 bases not matched to a gene; V was cut back by 6 bases and J by 9 bases. Written as DNA, the CDR3 is TGTGCCAGCAGCACGGCGACAGGGGAGGTCGGGCAGTACTTC. Translated, it gives CASSTATGEVGQYF.

The CDR3 loop reads CASRRKGAHRDTQYF. CDR3 DNA sequence: TGTGCCAGCAGAAGAAAGGGGGCGCATCGAGATACGCAGTATTTT. The V gene is TRBV6-5, the J gene TRBJ2-3; 7 bases fit TRBD1. The V gene's germline CDR1 is MNHEY and CDR2 SVGAGI. V lost 6 bases, J lost 5 bases, and 11 bases stayed unmatched. This CDR3 has 15 residues.

The chain is built from TRBV18 and TRBJ1-1; D not resolved. Germline CDR1 reads KGHSH; CDR2 reads LQKENI. Trimming cost V 6 bases and J 2 bases, with 10 bases left between them. The CDR3 contains 13 residues. The CDR3 bases are TGTGCCAGCTCCGACCTACCCAACACTGAAGCTTTCTTT. Residues: CASSDLPNTEAFF. Supplemented by reference TRBV18 and TRBJ1-1, the full variable domain reads NAGVMQNPRHLVRRRGQEARLRCSPMKGHSHVYWYRQLPEEGLKFMVYLQKENIIDESGMPKERFSAEFPKEGPSILRIQQVVRGDSAAYFCASSDLPNTEAFFGQGTRLTVV.

This clonotype was seen a few times. The chain uses TRBV5-1 and TRBJ2-5; no clear D. Trimming took 0 bases from V and 4 from J, leaving 13 bases between them. Germline V gene data show CDR1 as SGHRS and CDR2 as YFSETQ. This CDR3 is built from 15 residues. This CDR3 reads CASSLEQIGGETQYF. The CDR3 coding sequence is TGCGCCAGCAGCTTGGAACAGATTGGTGGAGAGACCCAGTACTTC.

This clonotype has ten or more counts. The chain combines TRBV5-1 with TRBJ2-1; 7 nucleotides agree with TRBD2. Germline assignment: CDR1 SGHRS and CDR2 YFSETQ. The CDR3 is made up of 15 amino acids. J gave up 7 bases and V 4 bases, and 11 bases lay outside the gene matches. The CDR3 loop reads CASSALGGRKNEQFF. CDR3 coding DNA: TGCGCCAGCAGCGCTTTGGGAGGGAGAAAGAATGAGCAGTTCTTC.